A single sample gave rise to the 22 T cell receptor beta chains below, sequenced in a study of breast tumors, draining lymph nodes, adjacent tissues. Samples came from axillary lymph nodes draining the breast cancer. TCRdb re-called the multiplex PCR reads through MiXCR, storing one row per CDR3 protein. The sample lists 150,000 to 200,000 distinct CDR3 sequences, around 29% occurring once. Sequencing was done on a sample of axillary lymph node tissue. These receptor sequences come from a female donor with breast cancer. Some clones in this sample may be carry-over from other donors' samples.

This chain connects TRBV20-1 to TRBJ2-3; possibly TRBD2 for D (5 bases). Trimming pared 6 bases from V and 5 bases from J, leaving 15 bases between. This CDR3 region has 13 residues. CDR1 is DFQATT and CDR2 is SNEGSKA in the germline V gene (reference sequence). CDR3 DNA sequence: TGCAGTGCCCCGGACGAGGGTGGAGATACGCAGTATTTT. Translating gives CSAPDEGGDTQYF.

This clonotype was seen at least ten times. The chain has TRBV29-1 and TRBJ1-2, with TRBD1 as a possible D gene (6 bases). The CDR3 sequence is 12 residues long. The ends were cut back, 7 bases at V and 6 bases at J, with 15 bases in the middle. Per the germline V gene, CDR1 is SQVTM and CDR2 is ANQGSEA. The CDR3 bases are TGCAGCGCCGTAAGGGGGGCCCATGGCTACACCTTC. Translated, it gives CSAVRGAHGYTF. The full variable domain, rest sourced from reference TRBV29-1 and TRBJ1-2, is SAVISQKPSRDICQRGTSLTIQCQVDSQVTMMFWYRQQPGQSLTLIATANQGSEATYESGFVIDKFPISRPNLTFSTLTVSNMSPEDSSIYLCSAVRGAHGYTFGSGTRLTVV.

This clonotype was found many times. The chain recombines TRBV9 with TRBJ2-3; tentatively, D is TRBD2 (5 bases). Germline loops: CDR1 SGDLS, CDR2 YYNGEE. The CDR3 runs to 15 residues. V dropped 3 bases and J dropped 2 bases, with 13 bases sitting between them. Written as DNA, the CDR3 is TGTGCCAGCAGCGGGCTAGCCGTCAACACAGATACGCAGTATTTT. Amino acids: CASSGLAVNTDTQYF.

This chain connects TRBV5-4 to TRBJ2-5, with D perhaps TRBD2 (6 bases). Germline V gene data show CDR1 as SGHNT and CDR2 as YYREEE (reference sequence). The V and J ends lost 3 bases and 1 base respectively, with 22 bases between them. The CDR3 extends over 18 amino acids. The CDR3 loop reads CASSSQRQLTGGQETQYF. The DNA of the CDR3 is TGTGCCAGCAGCTCTCAGCGACAGTTGACCGGGGGCCAAGAGACCCAGTACTTC.

This CDR3 is CASSWTGGEKLFF. CDR3 nucleotide sequence: TGCGCCAGCAGCTGGACAGGGGGTGAAAAACTGTTTTTT. The chain uses TRBV5-1 and TRBJ1-4; 10 nucleotides match TRBD1. V trimming: 3 bases; J trimming: 7 bases; junction bases outside the gene matches: 0. Germline V CDR1 and CDR2: SGHRS, YFSETQ. This CDR3 comprises 13 residues.

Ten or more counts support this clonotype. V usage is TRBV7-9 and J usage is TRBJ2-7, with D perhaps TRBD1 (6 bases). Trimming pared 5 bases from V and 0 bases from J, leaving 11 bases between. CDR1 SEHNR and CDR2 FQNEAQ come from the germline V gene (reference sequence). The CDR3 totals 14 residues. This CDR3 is CASSPGTPSYEQYF. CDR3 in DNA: TGTGCCAGCAGCCCCGGGACACCCTCCTACGAGCAGTACTTC.

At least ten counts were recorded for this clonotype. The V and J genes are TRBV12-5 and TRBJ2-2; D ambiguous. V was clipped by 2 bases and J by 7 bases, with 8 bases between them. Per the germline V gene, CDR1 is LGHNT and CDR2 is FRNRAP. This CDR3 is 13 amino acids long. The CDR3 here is CASGLTEVGELFF. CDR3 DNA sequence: TGTGCTAGTGGTTTGACCGAGGTCGGGGAGCTGTTTTTT. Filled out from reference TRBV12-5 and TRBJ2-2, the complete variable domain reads DARVTQTPRHKVTEMGQEVTMRCQPILGHNTVFWYRQTMMQGLELLAYFRNRAPLDDSGMPKDRFSAEMPDATLATLKIQPSEPRDSAVYFCASGLTEVGELFFGEGSRLTVL.

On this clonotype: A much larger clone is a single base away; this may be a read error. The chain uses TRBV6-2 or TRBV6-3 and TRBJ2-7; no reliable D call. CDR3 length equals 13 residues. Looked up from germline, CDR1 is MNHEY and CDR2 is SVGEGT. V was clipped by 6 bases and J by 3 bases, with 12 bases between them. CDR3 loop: CASRRHTDYEQYF. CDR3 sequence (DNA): TGTGCCAGCAGGCGGCACACTGACTACGAGCAGTACTTC.

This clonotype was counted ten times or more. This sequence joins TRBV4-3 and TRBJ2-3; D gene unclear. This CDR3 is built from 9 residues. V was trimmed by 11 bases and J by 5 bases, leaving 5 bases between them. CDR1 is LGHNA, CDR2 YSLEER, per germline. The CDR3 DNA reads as TGCGCCCCCAAAGATACGCAGTATTTT. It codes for CAPKDTQYF.

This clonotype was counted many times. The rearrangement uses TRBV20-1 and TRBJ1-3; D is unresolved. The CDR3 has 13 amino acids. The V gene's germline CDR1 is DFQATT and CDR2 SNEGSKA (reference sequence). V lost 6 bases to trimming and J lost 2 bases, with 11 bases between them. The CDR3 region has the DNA TGCAGTGCCCCATCTGGAGCTGGAAACACCATATATTTT. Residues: CSAPSGAGNTIYF.

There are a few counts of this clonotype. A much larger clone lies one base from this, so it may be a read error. CDR3: CASSPGSGSTF. In DNA form, the CDR3 reads TGTGCCAGCAGCCCTGGATCAGGCTCCACCTTC. This chain joins TRBV11-2 and TRBJ1-2; D is uncertain. Germline CDR1 and CDR2: SGHAT and FQNNGV. The CDR3 has 11 residues.

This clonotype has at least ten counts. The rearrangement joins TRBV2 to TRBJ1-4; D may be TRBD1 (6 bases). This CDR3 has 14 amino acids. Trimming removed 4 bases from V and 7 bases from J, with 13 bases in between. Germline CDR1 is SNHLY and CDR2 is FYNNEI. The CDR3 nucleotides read TGTGCCAGCAGTGCAACAGGGATGGGTGAAAAACTGTTTTTT. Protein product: CASSATGMGEKLFF.

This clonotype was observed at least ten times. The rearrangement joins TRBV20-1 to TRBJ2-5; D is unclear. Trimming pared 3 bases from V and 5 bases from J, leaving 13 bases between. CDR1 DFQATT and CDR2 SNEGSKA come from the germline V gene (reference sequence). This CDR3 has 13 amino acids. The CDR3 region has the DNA TGCAGTGCTAGCCAGAGTTCCCCCGAGACCCAGTACTTC. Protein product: CSASQSSPETQYF.

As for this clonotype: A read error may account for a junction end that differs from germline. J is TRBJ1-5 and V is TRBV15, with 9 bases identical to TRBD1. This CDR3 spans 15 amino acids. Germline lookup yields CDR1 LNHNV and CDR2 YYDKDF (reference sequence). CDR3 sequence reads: CATSSSTGGNQPQHF. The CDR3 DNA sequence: TGTGCCACCAGCAGCTCCACAGGGGGCAACCAGCCCCAGCATTTT. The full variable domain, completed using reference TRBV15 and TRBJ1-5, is DAMVIQNPRYQVTQFGKPVTLSCSQTLNHNVMYWYQQKSSQAPKLLFHYYDKDFNNEADTPDNFQSRRPNTSFCFLDIRSPGLGDTAMYLCATSSSTGGNQPQHFGDGTRLSIL.

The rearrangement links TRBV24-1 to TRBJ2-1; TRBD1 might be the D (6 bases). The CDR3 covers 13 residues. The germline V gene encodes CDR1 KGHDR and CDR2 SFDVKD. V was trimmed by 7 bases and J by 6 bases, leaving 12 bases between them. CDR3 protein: CATSSQGFNEQFF. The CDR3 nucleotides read TGTGCCACCAGCTCTCAGGGGTTCAATGAGCAGTTCTTC.

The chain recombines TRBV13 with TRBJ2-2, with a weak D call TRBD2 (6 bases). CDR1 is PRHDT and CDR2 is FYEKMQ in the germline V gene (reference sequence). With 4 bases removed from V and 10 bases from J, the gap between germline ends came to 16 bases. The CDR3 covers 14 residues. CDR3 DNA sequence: TGTGCCAGCAGCTCCCATGGGCGGGGCGAGGAGCTGTTTTTT. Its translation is CASSSHGRGEELFF.

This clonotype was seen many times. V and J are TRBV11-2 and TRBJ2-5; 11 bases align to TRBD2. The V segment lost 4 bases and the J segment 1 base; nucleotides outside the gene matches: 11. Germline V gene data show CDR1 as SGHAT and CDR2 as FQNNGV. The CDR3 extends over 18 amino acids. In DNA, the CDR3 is TGTGCCAGCAGCTCCACATGGGGTGGGACTAGCGGCCAAGAGACCCAGTACTTC. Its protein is CASSSTWGGTSGQETQYF.

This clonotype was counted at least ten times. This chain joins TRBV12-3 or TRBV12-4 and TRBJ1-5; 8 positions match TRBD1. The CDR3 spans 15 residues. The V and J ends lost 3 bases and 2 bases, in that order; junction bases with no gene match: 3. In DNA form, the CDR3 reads TGTGCCAGCAGTTTCTCGACAGGGGGCAATCAGCCCCAGCATTTT. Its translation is CASSFSTGGNQPQHF.

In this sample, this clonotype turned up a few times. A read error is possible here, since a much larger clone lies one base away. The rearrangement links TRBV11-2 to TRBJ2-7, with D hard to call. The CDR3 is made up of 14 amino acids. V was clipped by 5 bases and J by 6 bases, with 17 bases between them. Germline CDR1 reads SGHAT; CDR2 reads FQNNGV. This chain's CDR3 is CASSVTGPPSEQYF. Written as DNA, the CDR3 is TGTGCCAGCAGCGTAACCGGGCCCCCCTCCGAGCAGTACTTC.

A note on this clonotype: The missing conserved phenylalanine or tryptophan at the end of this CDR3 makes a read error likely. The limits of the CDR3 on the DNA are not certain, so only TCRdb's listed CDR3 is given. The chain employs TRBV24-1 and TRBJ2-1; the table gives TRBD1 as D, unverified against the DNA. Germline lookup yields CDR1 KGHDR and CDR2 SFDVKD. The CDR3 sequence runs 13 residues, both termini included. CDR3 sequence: CATSDYRGNEQLL.

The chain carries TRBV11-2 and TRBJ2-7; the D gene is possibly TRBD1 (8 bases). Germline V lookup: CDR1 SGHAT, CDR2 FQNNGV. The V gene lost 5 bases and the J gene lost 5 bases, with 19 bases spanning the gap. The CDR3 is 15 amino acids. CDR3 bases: TGTGCCAGCAGCCAGCGGGACAGGTCATTGGACGAGCAGTACTTC. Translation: CASSQRDRSLDEQYF.

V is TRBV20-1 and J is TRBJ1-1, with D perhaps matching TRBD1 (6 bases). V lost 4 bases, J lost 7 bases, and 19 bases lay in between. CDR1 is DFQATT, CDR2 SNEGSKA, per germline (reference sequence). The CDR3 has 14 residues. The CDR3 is CSAIPDGTPFEAFF. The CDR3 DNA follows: TGCAGTGCTATTCCGGACGGGACACCTTTTGAAGCTTTCTTT.